The T cell receptor beta chain under discussion was sequenced for a study of T cell repertoires in cytomegalovirus infection. On the study more broadly: CMV epitopes that were recently identified and HLA-C-restricted were used alongside well-studied HLA-B-restricted ones. The public TCR beta signatures pointed to both CMV infection and matching HLA type.

General study points: In two of eight donors, the top clonotype was HLA-C-restricted CMV-specific. Of the TCR beta families, the public ones yielded a cumulative frequency that identified carriers of CMV plus the relevant HLA.

This clonotype turned up a few times. The antigen remains undetermined. TCRdb re-analysed the reads in MiXCR, keeping a single row per CDR3 protein. The data show some 200,000 distinct CDR3 sequences, approximately 40% seen once. CDR3 length equals 14 residues. Germline loops: CDR1 MNHNS, CDR2 SASEGT. V lost 4 bases to trimming and J lost 0 bases, with 6 bases between them. The TCR comes from a human donor in good health (CMV status not recorded). Some clones in this sample may be carry-over from other donors' samples. The specimen was CD8+ T cells from cultured PBMCs, collected from culture after CMV antigen stimulation. V is TRBV6-1 and J is TRBJ2-2; D is uncertain. The CDR3: CASSVYANTGELFF. The CDR3, as DNA: TGTGCCAGCAGTGTTTATGCGAACACCGGGGAGCTGTTTTTT.